This T cell receptor (beta chain) is drawn from a study of cytotoxic CD8 clonotypes in ibrutinib-treated CLL (dated by TCRdb to about 2021). A note on the overall study: The cohort included about 15 treatment-naive and roughly 10 relapsed/refractory patients; approximately 17 were IGHV unmutated. On average, each sample yielded 255,043 productive templates and under 95,000 productive rearrangements. Cryopreserved peripheral blood mononuclear cells were collected before treatment, at response, and at either disease progression or sustained remission. Response samples were taken after a median of 12 months on treatment, ranging from about 6 to 36 months. Partial responses were observed in about 24 patients and complete responses in 2; after a median follow-up of around 68 months, remission was maintained in 15 or so patients and progression was observed in roughly twelve. Longitudinal samples were obtainable from about 30% of the roughly 90 participants in the trial. Here is what the overall study found, with its caveats: An increase in clonality was observed at ibrutinib response, with clonality remaining stable during sustained remission and falling back toward baseline at progression. Sampling times were not matched between patients in sustained remission and patients whose disease was progressing, and lymph node repertoires were not examined. Public clonotypes were rare and either shrank or stayed stable during treatment, and the rise in clonality at ibrutinib response reflected expansion of private clonotypes. Baseline clonality exceeded that of age-matched healthy donors and correlated strongly with circulating CD8+ T-cell counts.

The goal of deep resolution MiSeq sequencing was a depth between 1 in 1 million and 1 in 200,000 T cells, and coverage averaged 10x per clonotype. The immunoSEQ hsTCRB Kit was used to generate TCR beta libraries. The paper's processing steps were these. Data were analyzed with ImmunoSEQ Data Assistant and ImmunoSEQ Analyzer, with V, D and J genes assigned per IMGT definitions. Clonality, which ranges from 0 to 1, was calculated by subtracting the normalized Shannon entropy of productive rearrangement frequencies from one. Public clonotype analysis was restricted to overrepresented clonotypes comprising at least 0.05% of each patient's repertoire. Repertoires from more than ten age-matched healthy donors in immuneACCESS were used as clonality controls. TCRdb holds this immuneACCESS table with in-frame rearrangements only. Some clones are missing; in checked studies, unresolved V genes explain under half, and the rest has no known cause. V, J and clone size reflect that table, while D and trimming were determined from the DNA. This sample lists around 300,000 clones; 80% were detected once. The ten largest clonotypes hold roughly 6.3% of the sample.

Comment on this clone: Its antigen remains undetermined. Base qualities are not at hand, and no much larger clone is one base apart.

For TCR beta library preparation, roughly 2 micrograms of genomic DNA were extracted from the cryopreserved PBMCs. Longitudinal blood samples from CLL patients on ibrutinib monotherapy were analyzed using high-throughput TCR beta sequencing. The patients took part in an open-label, single-center phase 2 trial of ibrutinib monotherapy. This sequence was found in a human donor with chronic lymphocytic leukemia. Sample: PBMCs, taken before ibrutinib treatment.

The CDR3 corresponds to CASSIAAIGELFF. The nucleotide sequence is TGTGCCAGTAGTATAGCCGCAATCGGGGAGCTGTTTTTT. This sequence uses TRBV19 and TRBJ2-2; no D gene is confidently identified. Cut back by 1 base and 7 bases, the V and J ends lie 7 bases apart. Based on the germline V gene (reference sequence), the CDR1 and CDR2 sequences are LNHDA and SQIVND. The CDR3 spans 13 residues, from the cysteine through the phenylalanine. Only CDR3 DNA remains: 39 bases, in frame from the first base.